This T cell receptor (beta chain) comes out of a study of identical twins. TCRdb used MiXCR to reprocess the 5' RACE reads, holding one entry per CDR3 protein. The sample holds hundreds of thousands of distinct CDR3 sequences, 15% to 20% seen once. This clonotype has more than one count but fewer than ten. This CDR3 is built from 17 residues. Trimming at V came to 3 bases and at J to 5 bases, leaving 12 bases not matched to a gene. CDR1 SGDLS and CDR2 YYNGEE come from the germline V gene. These same data were also listed under a study on T cells expressing NK-cell markers.

This TCR was recovered from a woman younger than 35 in good health. Sequenced input: PBMCs. The gene calls are TRBV9 and TRBJ2-2, with 8 nucleotides matching TRBD1. The CDR3 region is CASSDSDRGERTGELFF. The DNA of the CDR3 is TGTGCCAGCAGCGATAGTGACAGGGGCGAGAGAACCGGGGAGCTGTTTTTT.